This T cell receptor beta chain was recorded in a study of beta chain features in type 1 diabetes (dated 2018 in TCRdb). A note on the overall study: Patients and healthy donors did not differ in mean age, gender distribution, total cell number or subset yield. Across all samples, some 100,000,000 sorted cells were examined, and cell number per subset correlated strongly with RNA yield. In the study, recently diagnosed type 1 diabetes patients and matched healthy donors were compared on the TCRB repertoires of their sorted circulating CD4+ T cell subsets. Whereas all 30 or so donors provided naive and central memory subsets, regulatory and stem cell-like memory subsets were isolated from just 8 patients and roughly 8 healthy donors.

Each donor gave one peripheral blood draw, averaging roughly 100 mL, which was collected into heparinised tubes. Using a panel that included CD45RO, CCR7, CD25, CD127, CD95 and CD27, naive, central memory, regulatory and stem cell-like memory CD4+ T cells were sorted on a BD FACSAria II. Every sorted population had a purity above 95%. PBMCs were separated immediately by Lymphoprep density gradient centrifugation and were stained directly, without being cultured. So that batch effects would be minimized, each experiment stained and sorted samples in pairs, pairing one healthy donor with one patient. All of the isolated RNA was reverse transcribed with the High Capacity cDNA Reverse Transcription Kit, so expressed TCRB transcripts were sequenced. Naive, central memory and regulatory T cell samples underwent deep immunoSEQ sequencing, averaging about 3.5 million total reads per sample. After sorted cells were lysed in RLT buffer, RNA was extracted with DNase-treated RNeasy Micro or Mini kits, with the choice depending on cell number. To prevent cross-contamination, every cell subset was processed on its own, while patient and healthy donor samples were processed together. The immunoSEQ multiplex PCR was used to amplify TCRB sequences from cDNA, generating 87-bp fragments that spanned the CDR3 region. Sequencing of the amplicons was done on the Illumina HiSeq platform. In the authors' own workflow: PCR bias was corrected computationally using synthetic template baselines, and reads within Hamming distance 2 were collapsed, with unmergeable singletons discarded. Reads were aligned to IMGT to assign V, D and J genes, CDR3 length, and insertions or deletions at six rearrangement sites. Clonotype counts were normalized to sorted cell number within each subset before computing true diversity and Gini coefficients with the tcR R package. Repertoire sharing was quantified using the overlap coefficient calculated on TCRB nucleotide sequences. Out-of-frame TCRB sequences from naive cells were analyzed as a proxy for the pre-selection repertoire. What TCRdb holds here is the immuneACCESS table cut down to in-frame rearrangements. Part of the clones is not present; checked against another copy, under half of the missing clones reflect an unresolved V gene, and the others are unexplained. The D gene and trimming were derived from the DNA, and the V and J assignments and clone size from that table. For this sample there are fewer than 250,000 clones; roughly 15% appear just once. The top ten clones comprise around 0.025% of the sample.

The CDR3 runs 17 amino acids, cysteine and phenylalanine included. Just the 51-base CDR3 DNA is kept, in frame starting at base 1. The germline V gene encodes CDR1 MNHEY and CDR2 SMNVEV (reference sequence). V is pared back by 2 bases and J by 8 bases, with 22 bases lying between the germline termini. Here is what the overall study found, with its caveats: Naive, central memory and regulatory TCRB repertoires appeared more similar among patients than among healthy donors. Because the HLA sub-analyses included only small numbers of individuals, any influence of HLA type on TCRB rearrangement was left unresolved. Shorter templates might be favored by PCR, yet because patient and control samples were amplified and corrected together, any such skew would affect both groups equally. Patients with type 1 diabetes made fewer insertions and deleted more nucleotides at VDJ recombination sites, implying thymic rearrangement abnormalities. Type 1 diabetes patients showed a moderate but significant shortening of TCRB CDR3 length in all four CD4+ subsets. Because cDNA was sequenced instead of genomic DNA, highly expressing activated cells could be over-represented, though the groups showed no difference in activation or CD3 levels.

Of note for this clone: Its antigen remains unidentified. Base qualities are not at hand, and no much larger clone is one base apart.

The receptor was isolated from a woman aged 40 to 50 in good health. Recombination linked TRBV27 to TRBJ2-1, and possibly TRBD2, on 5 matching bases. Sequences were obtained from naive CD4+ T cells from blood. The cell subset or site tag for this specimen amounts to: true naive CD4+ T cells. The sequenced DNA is TGTGCCAGCAGTTTACTTACCCCGACTACCCTGTACGATGAGCAGTTCTTC. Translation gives CASSLLTPTTLYDEQFF.